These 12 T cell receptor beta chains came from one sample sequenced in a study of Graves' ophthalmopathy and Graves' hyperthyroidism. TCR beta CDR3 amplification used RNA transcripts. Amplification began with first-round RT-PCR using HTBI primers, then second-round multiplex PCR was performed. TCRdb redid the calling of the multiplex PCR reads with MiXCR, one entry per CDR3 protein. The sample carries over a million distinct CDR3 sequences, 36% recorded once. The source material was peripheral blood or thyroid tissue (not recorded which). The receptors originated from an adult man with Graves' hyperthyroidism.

The CDR3 nucleotides read TGTGCCAGCAGGCAACAGGGAATAGGGACTGAAGCTTTCTTT. Residues: CASRQQGIGTEAFF. J is TRBJ1-1 and V is TRBV2; D is perhaps TRBD1 (6 bases). Germline CDR1 reads SNHLY; CDR2 reads FYNNEI. The CDR3 is made up of 14 amino acids. Trimming cost V 6 bases and J 5 bases, with 16 bases left between them.

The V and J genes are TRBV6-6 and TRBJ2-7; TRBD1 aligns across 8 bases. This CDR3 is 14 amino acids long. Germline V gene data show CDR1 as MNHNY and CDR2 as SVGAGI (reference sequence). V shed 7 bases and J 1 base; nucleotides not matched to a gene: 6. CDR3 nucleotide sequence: TGTGCCAGCACGCCCCGGACAGGGTCCTACGAGCAGTACTTC. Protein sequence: CASTPRTGSYEQYF.

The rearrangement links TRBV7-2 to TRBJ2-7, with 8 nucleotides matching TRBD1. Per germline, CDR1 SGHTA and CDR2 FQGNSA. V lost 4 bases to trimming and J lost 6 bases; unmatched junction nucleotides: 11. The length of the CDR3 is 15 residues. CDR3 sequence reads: CASSSPGQGRREQYF. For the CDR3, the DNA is TGTGCCAGCAGCTCGCCCGGACAGGGACGGCGCGAGCAGTACTTC.

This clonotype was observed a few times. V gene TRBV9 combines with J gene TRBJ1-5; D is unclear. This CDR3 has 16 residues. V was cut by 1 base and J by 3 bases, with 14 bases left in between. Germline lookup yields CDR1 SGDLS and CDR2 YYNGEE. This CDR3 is CASSVYKRGVNQPQHF. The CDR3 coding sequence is TGTGCCAGCAGCGTATACAAACGAGGAGTCAATCAGCCCCAGCATTTT.

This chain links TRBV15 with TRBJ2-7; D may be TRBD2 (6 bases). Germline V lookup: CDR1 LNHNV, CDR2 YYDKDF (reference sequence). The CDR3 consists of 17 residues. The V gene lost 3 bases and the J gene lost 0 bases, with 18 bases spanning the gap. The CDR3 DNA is TGTGCCACCAGCAGCTTGGGTCCCGGGGGTTCCTCCTACGAGCAGTACTTC. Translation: CATSSLGPGGSSYEQYF.

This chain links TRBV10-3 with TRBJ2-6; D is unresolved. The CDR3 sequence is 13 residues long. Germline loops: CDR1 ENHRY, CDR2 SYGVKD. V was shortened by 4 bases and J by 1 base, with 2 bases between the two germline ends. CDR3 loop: CAISASGANVLTF. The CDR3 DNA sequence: TGTGCCATCAGTGCGTCTGGGGCCAACGTCCTGACTTTC.

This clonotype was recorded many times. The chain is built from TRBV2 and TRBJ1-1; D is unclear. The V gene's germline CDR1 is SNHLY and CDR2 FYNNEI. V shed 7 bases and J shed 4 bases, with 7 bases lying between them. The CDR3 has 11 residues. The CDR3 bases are TGTGCCAGCAAGGGAGGCACTGAAGCTTTCTTT. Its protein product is CASKGGTEAFF.

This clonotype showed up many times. Written as DNA, the CDR3 is TGCGCCAGCAGCCCACTGGGGGGTCCTGAGACCCAGTACTTC. This codes for CASSPLGGPETQYF. V gene TRBV4-1 combines with J gene TRBJ2-5; tentatively, D is TRBD2 (6 bases). The CDR3 sequence is 14 residues long. The germline gives CDR1 MGHRA, CDR2 YSYEKL. The V gene lost 4 bases and the J gene lost 5 bases, with 14 bases spanning the gap.

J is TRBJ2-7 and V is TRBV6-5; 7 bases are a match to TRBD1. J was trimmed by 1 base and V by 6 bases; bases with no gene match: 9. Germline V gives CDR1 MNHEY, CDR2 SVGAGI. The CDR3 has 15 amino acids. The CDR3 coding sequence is TGTGCCAGCAGGCCGGACAGGAGTAGTTCCTACGAGCAGTACTTC. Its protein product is CASRPDRSSSYEQYF.

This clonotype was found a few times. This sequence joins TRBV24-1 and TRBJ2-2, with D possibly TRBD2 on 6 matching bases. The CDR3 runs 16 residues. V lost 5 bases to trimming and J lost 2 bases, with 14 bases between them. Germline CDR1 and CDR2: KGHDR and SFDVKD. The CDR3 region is CATSGLEGTNTGELFF. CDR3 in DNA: TGTGCCACCAGTGGACTGGAGGGAACCAACACCGGGGAGCTGTTTTTT.

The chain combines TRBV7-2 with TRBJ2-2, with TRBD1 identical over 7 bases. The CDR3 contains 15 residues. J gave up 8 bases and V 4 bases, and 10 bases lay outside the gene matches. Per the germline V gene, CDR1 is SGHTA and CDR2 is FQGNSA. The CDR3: CASSSGQAVTGELFF. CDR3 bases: TGTGCCAGCAGCTCTGGACAGGCGGTCACTGGGGAGCTGTTTTTT.

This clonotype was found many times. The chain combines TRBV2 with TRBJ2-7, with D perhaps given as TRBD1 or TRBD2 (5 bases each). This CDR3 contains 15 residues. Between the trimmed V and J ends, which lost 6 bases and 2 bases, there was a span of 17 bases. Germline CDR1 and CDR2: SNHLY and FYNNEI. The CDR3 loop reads CASSPAPGLPYEQYF. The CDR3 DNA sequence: TGTGCCAGCAGCCCTGCGCCGGGGCTACCCTACGAGCAGTACTTC.